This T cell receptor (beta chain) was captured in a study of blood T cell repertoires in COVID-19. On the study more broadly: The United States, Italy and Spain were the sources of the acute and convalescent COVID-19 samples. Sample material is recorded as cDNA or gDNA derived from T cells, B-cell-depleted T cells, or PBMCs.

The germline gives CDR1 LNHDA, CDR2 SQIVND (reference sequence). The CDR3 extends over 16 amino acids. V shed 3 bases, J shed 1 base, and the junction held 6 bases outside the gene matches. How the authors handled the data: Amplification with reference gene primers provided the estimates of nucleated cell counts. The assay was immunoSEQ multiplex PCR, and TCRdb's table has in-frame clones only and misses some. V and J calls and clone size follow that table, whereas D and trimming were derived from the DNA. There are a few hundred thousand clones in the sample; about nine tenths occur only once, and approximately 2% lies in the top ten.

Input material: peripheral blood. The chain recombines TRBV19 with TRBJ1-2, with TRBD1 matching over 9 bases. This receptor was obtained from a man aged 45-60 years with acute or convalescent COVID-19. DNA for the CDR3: TGTGCCAGTAGTATCCCCCCGGGACAGGGTAACTATGGCTACACCTTC. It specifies CASSIPPGQGNYGYTF.